The clone carrying this T cell receptor (beta chain) was detected many times. Trimming at V came to 5 bases and at J to 2 bases, leaving 6 bases not matched to a gene. This CDR3 is built from 14 residues. Germline V lookup: CDR1 SQVTM, CDR2 ANQGSEA. The sample originates from a study of early T cells in non-severe SARS-CoV-2 infection. One entry per CDR3 protein results from TCRdb running MiXCR on the 5' RACE reads. The table has tens of thousands of distinct CDR3 sequences, roughly 9.5% seen once. The rearrangement uses TRBV29-1 and TRBJ2-7; 10 positions match TRBD1. The sequenced sample was whole blood. The TCR sequence derives from an adult who was a healthcare worker with PCR-confirmed SARS-CoV-2 infection or an uninfected control (not recorded which). This CDR3 reads CSVRGTGEPYEQYF. CDR3 DNA sequence: TGCAGCGTTAGGGGGACAGGGGAACCCTACGAGCAGTACTTC.